Below, one TCR beta chain is given with its context. The target antigen is unknown. This entry is derived from a study of cytomegalovirus exposure and HLA in healthy donors. Whole-study context: Earlier findings included approximately 120 million unique TCR beta sequences obtained from about 180 million T cells.

Germline V CDR1 and CDR2: SGHAT, FQNNGV. V was clipped by 2 bases and J by 1 base, with 12 bases between them. CDR3 size: 15 residues. Study findings and constraints: In a later analysis, TCR beta V- and J-gene trimming showed a link to a missense DCLRE1C variant.

This PCR relied on a set of 60 Vbeta primers and 13 Jbeta primers. Sequenced by immunoSEQ multiplex PCR; TCRdb stores in-frame clones only, minus some. The profile shows about 98,000 clones, 70% to 90% of them singletons. The specimen was PBMCs. J is TRBJ2-7 and V is TRBV11-2, with D unclear. This TCR was sampled from a man aged 35 to 55 in good health and CMV-seronegative. The CDR3 region is CASSLKEFSSYEQYF. CDR3 coding DNA: TGTGCCAGCAGCTTAAAGGAGTTCAGTTCCTACGAGCAGTACTTC.